The 7 T cell receptor beta chains reported below all come from one sample, sequenced in a study of resident and recirculating memory T cells in vitiligo (dated by TCRdb to the late 2010s). Library creation used the immunoSEQ multiplex PCR assay. The table comes from immuneACCESS by way of TCRdb, which keeps in-frame sequences with V and J called. Part of the clones is missing from these tables; in studies checked, under half for an unresolved V gene and the rest for unknown reasons. Across this sample there are more than 65,000 clones, with roughly nine tenths seen only once. The top ten constitute 4% to 5.5% of the sample. Sequencing was carried out using blood. The receptors shown here come from a male donor with vitiligo.

The chain links TRBV5-4 to TRBJ1-2; a possible D gene is TRBD1 (5 bases). Germline CDR1 reads SGHNT; CDR2 reads YYREEE (reference sequence). V lost 3 bases and J 3 bases, leaving 6 bases between the germline ends. The CDR3 is 12 residues long. This CDR3 reads CASSWGDYGYTF. The CDR3, as DNA: TGTGCCAGCAGCTGGGGGGACTATGGCTACACCTTC.

The rearrangement uses TRBV7-9 and TRBJ1-2; D perhaps matches TRBD1 (5 bases). Looked up from germline, CDR1 is SEHNR and CDR2 is FQNEAQ (reference sequence). Trimming stripped 2 bases from V and 2 bases from J, with 21 bases between. This CDR3 is built from 18 residues. CDR3 DNA: TGTGCCAGCAGCTTAAGTGCTGACAGATTGGAAAGCAACTATGGCTACACCTTC. It specifies CASSLSADRLESNYGYTF.

This chain uses TRBV9 with TRBJ2-1, with 12 bases identical to TRBD2. V lost 4 bases and J lost 2; bases outside the gene matches: 1. The CDR3 totals 15 residues. The germline CDR1 and CDR2 sequences are SGDLS and YYNGEE. The CDR3 DNA follows: TGTGCCAGCAGCCCTAGCGGGGGGGCCTACAATGAGCAGTTCTTC. This codes for CASSPSGGAYNEQFF.

V is TRBV9 and J is TRBJ2-7; weak D call: TRBD2 (6 bases). Per germline, CDR1 SGDLS and CDR2 YYNGEE. The CDR3 has 13 amino acids. Deletions cut 0 bases from V and 6 bases from J, with 10 bases between. CDR3: CASSVGGAGEQYF. DNA for the CDR3: TGTGCCAGCAGCGTAGGCGGGGCGGGCGAGCAGTACTTC.

The CDR3 spells CASSLRQGISGANVLTF. CDR3 nucleotides: TGTGCCAGCAGCTTAAGGCAGGGTATCTCTGGGGCCAACGTCCTGACTTTC. The chain links TRBV7-3 to TRBJ2-6, with a possible D match to TRBD1 (5 bases). This CDR3 is built from 17 residues. Trimming shortened V by 1 base and J by 0 bases, and 10 bases separated the two germline ends. Germline V gives CDR1 SGHTA, CDR2 FQGTGA.

The V and J genes are TRBV19 and TRBJ2-7, with TRBD1 identical over 10 bases. From germline, CDR1 is LNHDA and CDR2 SQIVND (reference sequence). There are 15 residues in the CDR3. The V segment lost 6 bases and the J segment 2 bases; nucleotides outside the gene matches: 7. CDR3 coding DNA: TGTGCCAGTAGCTCCGGGACAGGGGAAGCCTACGAGCAGTACTTC. As protein: CASSSGTGEAYEQYF.

This clone was picked up a small number of times. The chain couples TRBV9 to TRBJ1-2, with D unresolved. V lost 2 bases and J lost 8, with 10 bases in between. This CDR3 is built from 12 residues. Germline V CDR1 and CDR2: SGDLS, YYNGEE. As DNA, the CDR3 is TGTGCCAGCAGCGTCTCCGCGGAAGGCTACACCTTC. Its translation is CASSVSAEGYTF.